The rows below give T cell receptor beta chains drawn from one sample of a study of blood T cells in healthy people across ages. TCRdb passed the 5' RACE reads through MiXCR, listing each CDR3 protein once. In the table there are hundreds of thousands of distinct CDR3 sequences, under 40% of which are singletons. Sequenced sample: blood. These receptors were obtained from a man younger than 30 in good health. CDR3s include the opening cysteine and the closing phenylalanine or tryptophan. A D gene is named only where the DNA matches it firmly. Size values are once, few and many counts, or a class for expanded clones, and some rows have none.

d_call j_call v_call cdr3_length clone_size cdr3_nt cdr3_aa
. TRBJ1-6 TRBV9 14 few TGTGCCAGCAGCGTAGAAGTGGATAATTCACCCCTCCACTTT CASSVEVDNSPLHF
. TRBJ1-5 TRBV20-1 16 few TGCAGTGCTAGGGGATCTAATCGGACTAGGAATCAGCCCCAGCATTTT CSARGSNRTRNQPQHF
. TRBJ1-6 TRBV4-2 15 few TGTGCCAGCAGCCAAGAAGCGGCAGATAATTCACCCCTCCACTTT CASSQEAADNSPLHF
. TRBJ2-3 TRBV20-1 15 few TGCAGTGCTAGAGTCGTCGGGGGCGGGACAGATACGCAGTATTTT CSARVVGGGTDTQYF
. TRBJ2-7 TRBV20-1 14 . TGCAGTGCTAAGAAGACAGTTACTACCTACGAGCAGTACTTC CSAKKTVTTYEQYF
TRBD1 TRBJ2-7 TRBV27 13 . TGTGCCAGCAGCTTATCGGGACAGGGTCGGCAGTACTTC CASSLSGQGRQYF
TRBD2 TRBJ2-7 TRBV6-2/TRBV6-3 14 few TGTGCCAGCAGGATAGCGGGGAGTCTCTACGAGCAGTACTTC CASRIAGSLYEQYF
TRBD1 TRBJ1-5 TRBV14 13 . TGTGCCAGCAGCCGGGACAGCGTGCAGCCCCAGCATTTT CASSRDSVQPQHF
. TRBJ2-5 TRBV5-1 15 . TGCGCCAGCAGCTTGGGGAACAGAGATCAAGAGACCCAGTACTTC CASSLGNRDQETQYF
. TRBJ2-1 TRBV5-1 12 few TGCGCCAGCAGCTTCGGCAGGCGTGAGCAGTTCTTC CASSFGRREQFF
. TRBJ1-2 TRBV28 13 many TGTGCCAGCAGTTTATGGCCCTGCTATGGCTACACCTTC CASSLWPCYGYTF
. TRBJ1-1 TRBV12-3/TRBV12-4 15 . TGTGCCAGCAGTCTCAAAAGGGTAGGGAACACTGAAGCTTTCTTT CASSLKRVGNTEAFF